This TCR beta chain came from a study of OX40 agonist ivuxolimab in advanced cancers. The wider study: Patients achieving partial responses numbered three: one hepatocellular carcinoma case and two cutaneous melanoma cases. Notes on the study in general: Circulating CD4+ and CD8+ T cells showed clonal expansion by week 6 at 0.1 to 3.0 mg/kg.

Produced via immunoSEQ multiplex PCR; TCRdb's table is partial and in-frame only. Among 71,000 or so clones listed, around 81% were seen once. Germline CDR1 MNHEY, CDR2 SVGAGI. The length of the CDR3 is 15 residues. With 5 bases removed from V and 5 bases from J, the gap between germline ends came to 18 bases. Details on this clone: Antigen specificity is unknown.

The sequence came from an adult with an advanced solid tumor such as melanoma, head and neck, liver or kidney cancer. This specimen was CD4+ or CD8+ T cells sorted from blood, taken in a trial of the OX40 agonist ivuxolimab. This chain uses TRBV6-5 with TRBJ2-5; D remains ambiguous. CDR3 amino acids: CASSRQALLGETQYF. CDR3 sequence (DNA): TGTGCCAGCAGTCGCCAGGCCCTTCTGGGGGAGACCCAGTACTTC.